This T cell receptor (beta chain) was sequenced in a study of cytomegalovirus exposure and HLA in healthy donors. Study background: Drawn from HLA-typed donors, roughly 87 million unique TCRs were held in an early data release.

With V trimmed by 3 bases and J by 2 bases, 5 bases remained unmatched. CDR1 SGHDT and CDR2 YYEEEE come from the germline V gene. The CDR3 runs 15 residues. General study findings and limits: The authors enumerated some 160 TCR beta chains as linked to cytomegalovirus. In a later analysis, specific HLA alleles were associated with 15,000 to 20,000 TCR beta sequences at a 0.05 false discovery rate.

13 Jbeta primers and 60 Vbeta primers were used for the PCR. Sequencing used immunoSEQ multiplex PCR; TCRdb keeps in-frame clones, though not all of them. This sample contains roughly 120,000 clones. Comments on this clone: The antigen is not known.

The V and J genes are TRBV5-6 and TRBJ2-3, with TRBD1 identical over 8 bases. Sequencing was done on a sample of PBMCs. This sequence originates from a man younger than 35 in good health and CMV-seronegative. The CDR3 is CASSYRDRITDTQYF. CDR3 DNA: TGTGCCAGCAGCTATCGGGACAGGATCACAGATACGCAGTATTTT.